This T cell receptor (beta chain) was documented in a study of blood T cell repertoires in COVID-19. Turning to the study itself: The origin of the acute and convalescent COVID-19 samples was the United States, Italy and Spain. The cDNA or gDNA used as material had been derived from T cells, B-cell-depleted T cells, or PBMCs.

In the authors' workflow: Estimated nucleated cell counts came from reference gene primer amplification. Libraries were prepared by immunoSEQ multiplex PCR; TCRdb keeps only in-frame clonotypes and omits some of them. V and J calls plus clone size are reproduced from that table; the DNA served to infer D and trimming. The top ten hold about 14% of the sample, which has tens of thousands of clones, about 80% seen once. This CDR3 is 15 amino acids long. The germline CDR1 and CDR2 sequences are LNHDA and SQIVND (reference sequence). V was trimmed by 6 bases and J by 3 bases, leaving 12 bases between them.

Specimen: peripheral blood. This sequence originates from a man aged 50 to 60 with active or convalescent COVID-19. The V and J genes are TRBV19 and TRBJ1-6, with D perhaps matching TRBD1 (6 bases). Written as DNA, the CDR3 is TGTGCCAGTAGACCGGGACAAAACTATAATTCACCCCTCCACTTT. Protein: CASRPGQNYNSPLHF.